These 5 T cell receptor beta chains came from one sample sequenced in a study of human T cells and chemical hapten exposure. One entry per CDR3 protein results from TCRdb running MiXCR on the RACE reads. The repertoire includes some 90,000 distinct CDR3 sequences, about an eighth of them detected once, and approximately 3.3% sits in the top ten. Time point reported: patch test 2, 6 weeks after DPC sensitization. Noted treatment: therapeutic diphenylcyclopropenone sensitization with weekly scalp DPC. The sample consisted of whole blood, taken in connection with sensitization to the hapten diphenylcyclopropenone (DPC). These receptors were obtained from a middle-aged woman with alopecia areata. Some clones in this sample may be carry-over from other donors' samples.

This clonotype was counted many times. V usage is TRBV6-4 and J usage is TRBJ1-1; possible D gene TRBD1, 5 bases. Germline loops: CDR1 MRHNA, CDR2 SNTAGT. The CDR3 covers 13 residues. Trimming cost V 2 bases and J 1 base, with 5 bases left between them. CDR3 bases: TGTGCCAGCAGTGACCAGGGGAACACTGAAGCTTTCTTT. Translated, it gives CASSDQGNTEAFF.

This clonotype was seen only a few times. The chain joins TRBV12-3 or TRBV12-4 to TRBJ2-7; a weak D match, TRBD1 (6 bases). The CDR3 totals 12 residues. Deletions cut 4 bases from V and 6 bases from J, with 10 bases between. The CDR3 region has the DNA TGTGCCAGCAGTTACAGGGTCGGCGAGCAGTACTTC. Translated, it gives CASSYRVGEQYF.

This clonotype was counted a few times. The gene calls are TRBV3-1 and TRBJ1-2; no reliable D call. From germline, CDR1 is LGHDT and CDR2 YNNKEL (reference sequence). The V gene lost 3 bases and the J gene lost 4 bases, with 12 bases spanning the gap. CDR3 length: 14 amino acids. CDR3 residues: CASSQFLASYGYTF. The CDR3 DNA follows: TGTGCCAGCAGCCAGTTCCTGGCAAGCTATGGCTACACCTTC.

This chain links TRBV7-9 with TRBJ2-7; D may be TRBD1 (6 bases). The germline V and J ends were trimmed by 3 bases and 3 bases, with 12 bases remaining between them. This CDR3 is 14 amino acids long. Per the germline V gene, CDR1 is SEHNR and CDR2 is FQNEAQ (reference sequence). The CDR3 sequence is CASSFETGDYEQYF. DNA of the CDR3: TGTGCCAGCAGCTTCGAGACAGGCGACTACGAGCAGTACTTC.

This clonotype was found many times. This chain uses TRBV12-3 or TRBV12-4 with TRBJ1-1; 7 positions match TRBD1. CDR3 length equals 13 residues. CDR3: CASHSRGTTEAFF. The DNA for the CDR3 is TGTGCTTCCCACTCCAGGGGGACCACTGAAGCTTTCTTT.